This T cell receptor (beta chain) came from a study of HIV-infected patients and healthy controls. General study results and limits: HIV-associated CDR3 frequencies dropped significantly during therapy; CMV-associated ones, mostly rising, changed nonsignificantly.

The repertoire came from unfractionated whole blood and reflected all unsorted peripheral T cells. cDNA was made from 500 ng RNA using alpha and beta constant primers. Using multiplexing indices, alpha and beta chain libraries were generated apart by chain-specific third strand synthesis. One entry per CDR3 protein, called by TCRdb with MiXCR from the 5' RACE reads. The table includes about 10,000 distinct CDR3 sequences, around 8% detected once. This clonotype is judged medium-sized (0.01 to 0.1%). Its antigen is not known. The source material was blood. This sequence was found in an adult in good health.

The CDR3 DNA follows: TGTGCCAGCTCACCGGGGCCAGAGACCCAGTACTTC. Translation: CASSPGPETQYF. The chain is built from TRBV18 and TRBJ2-5; tentative D call: TRBD1 (5 bases). With 3 bases removed from V and 4 bases from J, the gap between germline ends came to 6 bases. Germline V CDR1 and CDR2: KGHSH, LQKENI. The CDR3 is made up of 12 amino acids. The complete variable domain, with remaining parts taken from reference TRBV18 and TRBJ2-5, reads NAGVMQNPRHLVRRRGQEARLRCSPMKGHSHVYWYRQLPEEGLKFMVYLQKENIIDESGMPKERFSAEFPKEGPSILRIQQVVRGDSAAYFCASSPGPETQYFGPGTRLLVL.